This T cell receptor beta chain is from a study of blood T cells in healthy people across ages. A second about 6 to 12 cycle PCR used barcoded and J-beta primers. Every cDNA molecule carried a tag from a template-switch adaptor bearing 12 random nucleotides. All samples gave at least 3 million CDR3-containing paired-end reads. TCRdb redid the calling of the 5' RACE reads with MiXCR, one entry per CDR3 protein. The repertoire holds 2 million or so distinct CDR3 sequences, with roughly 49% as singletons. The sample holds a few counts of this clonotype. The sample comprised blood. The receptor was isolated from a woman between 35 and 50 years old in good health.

Here the CDR3 DNA reads TGTGCCAGCAGTTCAGCGGGGCCGAACTGGGGGACCCAGTACTTC. This translates into CASSSAGPNWGTQYF. The V and J genes are TRBV27 and TRBJ2-5; TRBD2 agrees at 7 bases. J lost 7 bases, V lost 4 bases, and 12 bases had no gene match. Germline lookup yields CDR1 MNHEY and CDR2 SMNVEV (reference sequence). The CDR3 length is 15 residues.